The following is a TCR beta chain sequence with its context. Its antigen is unknown. Read data end 3 residues before the CDR3 end; the end is taken from the germline J gene. For TCRbeta CDR3 sequencing, genomic DNA was extracted from sorted cells using the QIAGEN DNeasy Blood and Tissue Kit. High-throughput TCRbeta CDR3 sequencing was carried out commercially through immunoSEQ, with PCR amplification with bias correction and internal controls included. Turning to the authors' computational methods: A unique productive TCRbeta sequence was defined by the CDR3 nucleotide sequence when primers matched, and otherwise by the CDR3 amino acid sequence together with the Vbeta and Jbeta genes. As a correction for sorting error, sequences shared between sorted populations at a frequency ratio of 2:1 or less were discarded, and the remaining shared sequences were assigned to the higher population. A sequence counted as donor-reactive if, in CFSE-low cells, the sequence had a frequency of at least 0.01% and was expanded at least 5-fold compared with unstimulated cells. Jensen-Shannon divergence calculated on the top 100 TCRbeta sequences ranked by frequency was used to measure repertoire divergence. For samples with multiple sequencing runs, sorting error was corrected in each run separately before the runs were combined. In its TCRdb copy, this immuneACCESS table keeps in-frame sequences only and misses some clones. Where compared with another copy, unresolved V genes explain less than half of these, and the others have no known cause. The DNA gave D and trimming, while V, J and clone size come from that table. The sample has around 33,000 clones on record. 14% of the sample goes to the ten largest clones.

The data belong to a study of Tregs in tolerant kidney transplant recipients (dated by TCRdb to between 2018 and 2020). In the study overall: Related donors were used in the transplants with nonmyeloablative bone marrow transplantation, and mixed chimerism was transient in the human trials. Before combined kidney and bone marrow transplantation, this study identified donor-specific regulatory T cells using TCRbeta sequencing and then followed those same cells after transplant.

The full study reports these points: Donor-specific Treg expansion was found to exceed global Treg expansion in tolerant patients, suggesting antigen-driven rather than nonspecific expansion. Biological reproducibility was not directly assessed, although technical replication error appeared to be minimal. Because the PCR primers were changed over time for some patients, nucleotide-level comparison could not be performed across the samples from those patients. The most biologically relevant and donor-specific TCRbeta repertoire appeared to be identified by expanding Tregs with activated donor B cells. The study was limited by small patient numbers, and the findings need validation in larger populations and under other immunosuppression protocols.

The sample's time point, from its label and the paper: blood sample drawn before combined kidney and bone marrow transplant. Thawed PBMCs were FACS-sorted into unstimulated Tregs (CD4+CD25+CD127-), CD4+ non-Tregs (CD4+CD25-), CD4 cells and CD8 cells. 4 combined kidney and bone marrow transplant recipients from the ITN036ST trial were included as patients, and samples were available only from these trial subjects. Healthy control blood was processed by Ficoll density gradient to PBMCs and cryopreserved; patient PBMCs were collected before and after transplant. The junction shows trimming of 7 bases on V and 7 bases on J, and the gene matches do not reach 7 bases of it. Counted from cysteine to phenylalanine, this CDR3 has 13 amino acids. The DNA covers only part of the CDR3, 30 bases in frame from base 1. The CDR1 and CDR2 encoded by the germline V gene (reference sequence) are PRHDT and FYEKMQ.

This TCR derives from a human donor who received a combined kidney and bone marrow transplant. The chain is made from TRBV13 and TRBJ2-1; 7 bases in between match TRBD1. Sample: CD8+ T cells from blood, taken before the transplant. The CDR3 is CASNLFRGNEQFF. The covered CDR3 bases are TGTGCCAGCAACCTTTTCAGGGGGAATGAG.